This passage covers 17 T cell receptor beta chains from one sample sequenced in a study of T cell repertoires in cytomegalovirus infection (dated by TCRdb to about 2019). Instrument on record: Illumina HiSeq 1500. The public reads were run again by TCRdb, first through fastp at Q25 and then through MiXCR, and only productive beta chains were kept. Rows with a matching CDR3 protein are joined into one entry that keeps the most common DNA and genes. Here the sample has about 440,000 distinct CDR3 sequences; 30% to 40% occur a single time. The leading ten clones occupy around 13% of the sample. Sequencing input: PBMCs. The receptors shown here come from a human donor in good health (CMV status not recorded). Some clones in this sample may be carry-over from other donors' samples.

The chain couples TRBV5-1 to TRBJ2-5; TRBD2 might be the D (5 bases). Deletions cut 1 base from V and 2 bases from J, with 15 bases between. The CDR3 has 16 amino acids. CDR1 SGHRS and CDR2 YFSETQ come from the germline V gene. DNA for the CDR3: TGCGCCAGCAGCTTGATTCCTAGCCGGCAACAAGAGACCCAGTACTTC. The encoded protein is CASSLIPSRQQETQYF.

Concerning this clonotype: A clone one base away is much larger, so this may be a read error. The chain carries TRBV7-6 and TRBJ2-2; unclear D gene. This CDR3 contains 14 residues. Germline lookup yields CDR1 SGHVS and CDR2 FNYEAQ. CDR3 in amino acids: CASSLAGITWELFF. The CDR3 DNA sequence: TGTGCCAGCAGCTTAGCGGGGATCACCTGGGAGCTGTTTTTT. The full variable domain, rest sourced from reference TRBV7-6 and TRBJ2-2, is GAGVSQSPRYKVTKRGQDVALRCDPISGHVSLYWYRQALGQGPEFLTYFNYEAQQDKSGLPNDRFSAERPEGSISTLTIQRTEQRDSAMYRCASSLAGITWELFFGEGSRLTVL.

This clonotype has more than one count but fewer than ten. The rearrangement joins TRBV3-1 to TRBJ2-3, with TRBD2 matching over 13 bases. Germline values: CDR1 LGHDT, CDR2 YNNKEL (reference sequence). The trim removed 4 bases at V and 2 bases at J, leaving 6 bases unmatched. CDR3 length: 17 amino acids. CDR3 sequence: CASSPRLAGGLTDTQYF. CDR3 DNA: TGTGCCAGCAGCCCCCGACTAGCGGGGGGTCTCACAGATACGCAGTATTTT.

The chain joins TRBV28 to TRBJ1-1, with 7 nucleotides matching TRBD1. Per the germline V gene, CDR1 is MDHEN and CDR2 is SYDVKM. The CDR3 has 14 amino acids. The junction had 6 bases not matched to a gene; V was cut back by 7 bases and J by 1 base. CDR3 nucleotides: TGTGCCAGCACTAGGACAGGCCAGAACACTGAAGCTTTCTTT. This translates into CASTRTGQNTEAFF. Based on the CDR3 plus reference TRBV28 and TRBJ1-1, the full variable domain is DVKVTQSSRYLVKRTGEKVFLECVQDMDHENMFWYRQDPGLGLRLIYFSYDVKMKEKGDIPEGYSVSREKKERFSLILESASTNQTSMYLCASTRTGQNTEAFFGQGTRLTVV.

In its sample, this clonotype was seen many times. This sequence joins TRBV7-9 and TRBJ1-1; D is undetermined. Germline V CDR1 and CDR2: SEHNR, FQNEAQ (reference sequence). V shed 6 bases and J shed 5 bases, with 10 bases lying between them. The CDR3 is 12 amino acids. The CDR3 here is CASSSGGTEAFF. In DNA, the CDR3 is TGTGCCAGCAGTTCCGGAGGGACTGAAGCTTTCTTT.

The chain links TRBV6-6 to TRBJ2-3; maybe TRBD2 (7 bases). The CDR3 runs 13 residues. V was cut by 2 bases and J by 6 bases, with 9 bases left in between. CDR1 is MNHNY, CDR2 SVGAGI, per germline (reference sequence). In DNA, the CDR3 is TGTGCCAGCAGTTACGGGGGGGCTGATACGCAGTATTTT. It is translated as CASSYGGADTQYF.

This clonotype was seen repeatedly, ten times or more. V usage is TRBV6-1 and J usage is TRBJ1-1; D call uncertain. V lost 4 bases and J 1 base, leaving 10 bases between the germline ends. This CDR3 has 14 amino acids. Germline CDR1 MNHNS, CDR2 SASEGT. This CDR3 is CASSVNGENTEAFF. Here the CDR3 DNA reads TGTGCCAGCAGTGTGAACGGGGAGAACACTGAAGCTTTCTTT.

Many counts were recorded for this clonotype. The chain has TRBV20-1 and TRBJ2-1; unclear D gene. The ends were cut back, 1 base at V and 2 bases at J, with 9 bases in the middle. CDR1 is DFQATT and CDR2 is SNEGSKA in the germline V gene (reference sequence). The CDR3 totals 14 residues. CDR3 residues: CSARGRFAYNEQFF. The CDR3 bases are TGCAGTGCTAGAGGACGGTTCGCCTACAATGAGCAGTTCTTC.

This chain joins TRBV10-2 and TRBJ1-2; D ambiguous. Germline CDR1 and CDR2: WSHSY and SAAADI. V lost 3 bases and J 6 bases, leaving 14 bases between the germline ends. The CDR3 is 14 residues long. The chain's CDR3 is CASSDMGMSDGYTF. The DNA for the CDR3 is TGCGCCAGCAGTGACATGGGCATGTCGGATGGCTACACCTTC.

J is TRBJ1-5 and V is TRBV14; D remains unclear. Germline V gene data show CDR1 as SGHDN and CDR2 as FVKESK. V was trimmed by 10 bases and J by 0 bases, leaving 7 bases between them. This CDR3 spans 12 amino acids. The CDR3 sequence is CAKGNSNQPQHF. The CDR3 DNA reads TGTGCCAAAGGAAATAGCAATCAGCCCCAGCATTTT. Drawing the rest from reference TRBV14 and TRBJ1-5, the complete variable domain is EAGVTQFPSHSVIEKGQTVTLRCDPISGHDNLYWYRRVMGKEIKFLLHFVKESKQDESGMPNNRFLAERTGGTYSTLKVQPAELEDSGVYFCAKGNSNQPQHFGDGTRLSIL.

In this sample, this clonotype turned up a few times. This chain joins TRBV19 and TRBJ2-7; D is uncertain. The germline gives CDR1 LNHDA, CDR2 SQIVND (reference sequence). CDR3 length: 9 amino acids. V lost 6 bases to trimming and J lost 6 bases, with 3 bases between them. CDR3 nucleotides: TGTGCCAGTAGGTGCGAGCAGTACTTC. It encodes CASRCEQYF.

This clonotype was recorded a few times. The rearrangement uses TRBV7-8 and TRBJ2-2; 10 nucleotides align to TRBD2. This CDR3 contains 16 residues. After removal of 2 bases from V and 4 bases from J, the junction contained 4 bases not matched to a gene. Germline values: CDR1 SGHVS, CDR2 FQNEAQ. The CDR3 region is CASSLSSGGTTGELFF. CDR3 bases: TGTGCCAGCAGCTTAAGTAGCGGGGGGACCACCGGGGAGCTGTTTTTT.

A remark on this clonotype: Just one base apart from a much larger clone, this may be a read error. The rearrangement joins TRBV4-1 to TRBJ1-2, with D possibly TRBD1 on 6 matching bases. Germline CDR1 MGHRA, CDR2 YSYEKL. This CDR3 region has 13 residues. The CDR3 sequence is CSSSYDQGYGYTF. The CDR3 nucleotides read TGCTCCAGCAGCTATGACCAGGGGTATGGCTACACCTTC.

Note on this clonotype: A much larger clone lies one base from this, so it may be a read error. CDR3 sequence reads: CASKDQGQGTYEQYF. For the CDR3, the DNA is TGTGCCAGCAAGGACCAGGGACAGGGAACCTACGAGCAGTACTTC. This rearrangement joins TRBV6-1 to TRBJ2-7; TRBD1 agrees at 9 bases. Germline CDR1 is MNHNS and CDR2 is SASEGT. V lost 7 bases, J lost 2 bases, and 9 bases stayed unmatched. CDR3 size: 15 residues.

Comment on this clonotype: One end of the junction is discordant with germline, which a read error may explain. The genes are TRBV6-6 and TRBJ2-1; the D gene is possibly TRBD1 (5 bases). Germline CDR1 reads MNHNY; CDR2 reads SVGAGI (reference sequence). The CDR3 consists of 14 residues. The CDR3: CSSSPRQSYNEQFF. The CDR3 nucleotides are TGTTCCAGCAGTCCCCGACAGAGTTACAATGAGCAGTTCTTC.

The sample holds many counts of this clonotype. The chain carries TRBV12-3 or TRBV12-4 and TRBJ2-7; the match to TRBD1 covers 9 bases. The J segment lost 6 bases and the V segment lost 5 bases, leaving 5 bases of the junction unmatched. CDR3 size: 13 residues. The CDR3 sequence: CASSRDREREQYF. For the CDR3, the DNA is TGTGCCAGCAGTCGGGACAGGGAGCGCGAGCAGTACTTC.

V is TRBV2 and J is TRBJ2-5, with 10 nucleotides matching TRBD2. After removal of 1 base from V and 6 bases from J, the junction contained 8 bases not matched to a gene. The CDR3 loop spans 16 amino acids. Germline loops: CDR1 SNHLY, CDR2 FYNNEI. The CDR3 protein is CASSEGLAGAVKTQYF. CDR3 nucleotides: TGTGCCAGCAGTGAAGGCCTAGCGGGGGCCGTGAAGACCCAGTACTTC.